Below, 10 T cell receptor beta chains from the same sample are listed, as sequenced in a study of blood T cell repertoires in COVID-19. Sequencing was performed with immunoSEQ multiplex PCR; in TCRdb, only in-frame clones are kept and a portion is missing. Seen here are under 55,000 clones, around nine tenths observed once, and the top ten hold 3.9%. Sample: peripheral blood. These receptors came from a human donor in a cohort sampled during active COVID-19.

The chain couples TRBV29-1 to TRBJ1-1; no reliable D call. Trimming removed 0 bases from V and 2 bases from J, with 7 bases in between. This CDR3 has 13 amino acids. Germline assignment: CDR1 SQVTM and CDR2 ANQGSEA. CDR3 DNA sequence: TGCAGCGTTGAAGATCAATTTAACACTGAAGCTTTCTTT. Translated, it gives CSVEDQFNTEAFF.

The chain links TRBV5-6 to TRBJ2-7; the D is unclear. Trimming took off 2 bases at V and 2 bases at J, with 8 bases between the two ends. The CDR3 length is 13 residues. CDR1 and CDR2 (germline): SGHDT, YYEEEE. The CDR3 DNA reads as TGTGCCAGCAGCTTCTACCGCACCTACGAGCAGTACTTC. Translating gives CASSFYRTYEQYF.

The CDR3: CASTGTGNQPQHF. CDR3 nucleotides: TGTGCCAGCACGGGAACTGGCAATCAGCCCCAGCATTTT. V usage is TRBV6-5 and J usage is TRBJ1-5; the D is unclear. Germline V gene sequence: CDR1 MNHEY, CDR2 SVGAGI. This CDR3 comprises 13 residues. V lost 7 bases and J lost 2, with 9 bases in between.

The chain couples TRBV9 to TRBJ2-1; the D gene is possibly TRBD2 (7 bases). From germline, CDR1 is SGDLS and CDR2 YYNGEE. Trimming shortened V by 3 bases and J by 3 bases, and 22 bases separated the two germline ends. This CDR3 has 18 residues. The CDR3 bases are TGTGCCAGCAGCGGTGGGGGGGGGCTCCCCACACTCTACAATGAGCAGTTCTTC. It yields the protein CASSGGGGLPTLYNEQFF.

The sample holds a few counts of this clone. The V call is TRBV21-1, the J call TRBJ1-6; the D segment call TRBD1 is taken from the table without a DNA check. TRBV21-1 is shown as a pseudogene. CDR3 size: 12 residues. The CDR3 reads CASSNRNSPLHF. CDR3 DNA: TGTGCCAGCAGCAACAGAAATTCACCCCTCCACTTT.

V and J are TRBV6-5 and TRBJ2-7; TRBD2 agrees at 10 bases. This CDR3 spans 14 amino acids. V shed 5 bases, J shed 5 bases, and the junction held 6 bases outside the gene matches. Germline lookup yields CDR1 MNHEY and CDR2 SVGAGI. Written as DNA, the CDR3 is TGTGCCAGCAGTACCCTAGCGGGGGCCGACGAGCAGTACTTC. Protein product: CASSTLAGADEQYF.

The rearrangement uses TRBV5-1 and TRBJ2-1; 10 bases fit TRBD2. J was trimmed by 0 bases and V by 4 bases; bases with no gene match: 10. Germline CDR1 is SGHRS and CDR2 is YFSETQ. This CDR3 has 18 amino acids. In DNA form, the CDR3 reads TGCGCCAGCAGCACCAGAATTGCTAGCGGGAGCTCCTACAATGAGCAGTTCTTC. This gives the protein CASSTRIASGSSYNEQFF.

V usage is TRBV2 and J usage is TRBJ1-2; D call uncertain. Trimming shortened V by 2 bases and J by 8 bases, and 6 bases separated the two germline ends. Germline V lookup: CDR1 SNHLY, CDR2 FYNNEI. The CDR3 is 11 residues long. In DNA form, the CDR3 reads TGTGCCAGCAGTGAACGCGGAGGCTACACCTTC. Translated: CASSERGGYTF.

DNA for the CDR3: TGTGCCATCAGGGAACCCGGGACAGGGATCGGCTACACCTTC. Translating gives CAIREPGTGIGYTF. The chain combines TRBV10-3 with TRBJ1-2, with 9 bases lining up with TRBD1. The CDR3 totals 14 residues. Trimming at V came to 6 bases and at J to 8 bases, leaving 10 bases not matched to a gene. From germline, CDR1 is ENHRY and CDR2 SYGVKD.

This clone was counted between two and nine times. The rearrangement joins TRBV14 to TRBJ2-7; a weak D match, TRBD1 (5 bases). Germline loops: CDR1 SGHDN, CDR2 FVKESK. The CDR3 length is 13 residues. Trimming cost V 1 base and J 3 bases, with 7 bases left between them. CDR3: CASSQGGVYEQYF. In nucleotides, the CDR3 is TGTGCCAGCAGCCAAGGGGGCGTCTACGAGCAGTACTTC.